This is a list of T cell receptor beta chains from one sample in a study. TCRdb ran MiXCR on the 5' RACE reads and lists one entry per CDR3 protein. The data show about 9,200 distinct CDR3 sequences, just under 55% seen once. The sequencing sample was made of Tregs sorted from a lymph node. Source of these receptors: a female donor with breast cancer. CDR3s include the opening cysteine and the closing phenylalanine or tryptophan. A D gene is named only where the DNA matches it firmly. Size tells how often a clone was seen (once, few, many) or the class of an expanded clone, and some rows leave it out.

D gene	clone size	V gene	J gene	CDR3 DNA	CDR3 protein
TRBD1	-	TRBV7-2	TRBJ1-6	TGTGCCAGCAGCTTAGCGGATCCGGGACAGGGGAATTCACCCCTCCACTTT	CASSLADPGQGNSPLHF
-	-	TRBV6-5	TRBJ1-1	TGTGCCAGCAGTTACTCGATGCAGAACACTGAAGCTTTCTTT	CASSYSMQNTEAFF
-	few	TRBV4-3	TRBJ1-5	TGCGCCAGCAGCCAAGATAGGCGCCAGCCCCAGCATTTT	CASSQDRRQPQHF
-	-	TRBV20-1	TRBJ1-1	TGCAGTGTCCGGTGGGACAAGTTT	CSVRWDKF
TRBD2	-	TRBV20-1	TRBJ2-2	TGCAGTGCCCTAGCGGAATACACCGGGGAGCTGTTTTTT	CSALAEYTGELFF
-	-	TRBV5-1	TRBJ2-2	TGCGCCAGCAGCTCCTCGGCCAAGCTGAGCGTTACCGGGGAGCTGTTTTTT	CASSSSAKLSVTGELFF
-	-	TRBV5-1	TRBJ2-3	TGCGCCAGCAGCTTGACGGGCGTGGGCACAGATACGCAGTATTTT	CASSLTGVGTDTQYF
-	once	TRBV15	TRBJ1-5	TGTGCCACCAGCAGTACAGGGAGGGATCAGCCCCAGCATTTT	CATSSTGRDQPQHF
-	-	TRBV5-1	TRBJ2-5	TGCGCCAGCAGGGCCCAGGAGACCCAGTACTTC	CASRAQETQYF
TRBD1	few	TRBV5-1	TRBJ1-2	TGCGCCAGCAGCATCGGACAGGGGGCAGGGGGTGGCTACACCTTC	CASSIGQGAGGGYTF
-	-	TRBV5-1	TRBJ2-1	TGCGCCAGCAGCTTGGGGGCGCTCAATGAGCAGTTCTTC	CASSLGALNEQFF
TRBD1	few	TRBV5-1	TRBJ1-4	TGCGCCAGCAGCCCCACAGGGGAAGAAAAACTGTTTTTT	CASSPTGEEKLFF
TRBD1	-	TRBV4-3	TRBJ1-3	TGCGCCAGCAGCCTCGGGACAGACTCTGGAAACACCATATATTTT	CASSLGTDSGNTIYF
TRBD2	few	TRBV6-2/TRBV6-3	TRBJ2-7	TGTGCCAGCAGAAAAGCGGGGTCCTACGAGCAGTACTTC	CASRKAGSYEQYF
-	-	TRBV20-1	TRBJ1-2	TGCAGTGCTATTATAGCACACAACCCCCCCTACTATGGCTACACCTTC	CSAIIAHNPPYYGYTF
-	-	TRBV6-6	TRBJ1-2	TGTGCCAGCAGTTATGGCTCGACAGGCGCTATGTACACCTTC	CASSYGSTGAMYTF
-	-	TRBV21-1	TRBJ2-1	TGTGCCAGCAGCAAAGGACTAGCGGGACACAATGAGCAGTTCTTC	CASSKGLAGHNEQFF
-	-	TRBV12-3/TRBV12-4	TRBJ2-6	TGTGCCAGCAGGGCCCAGGTATCTGGGGCCAACGTCCTGACTTTC	CASRAQVSGANVLTF
TRBD1	-	TRBV12-3/TRBV12-4	TRBJ1-2	TGTGCCAGCAGCGACAGGGTTGGCTACACCTTC	CASSDRVGYTF
-	-	TRBV10-3	TRBJ2-1	TGTGCCATCGGGAGGGGGCGAAGCGGGAGAACCGATGAGCAGTTCTTC	CAIGRGRSGRTDEQFF
TRBD1	-	TRBV20-1	TRBJ1-5	TGCAGTGCTAGAACAGGGGGAAATCAGCCCCAGCATTTT	CSARTGGNQPQHF
TRBD2	-	TRBV5-6	TRBJ2-3	TGTGCCAGCAGCGGGGACAAAGGACTAGCGGGAGGTCCCTTCAGCACAGATACGCAGTATTTT	CASSGDKGLAGGPFSTDTQYF
-	-	TRBV6-5	TRBJ2-1	TGTGCCAGCAGTCAAAACAGGGTTGGTGAGCAGTTCTTC	CASSQNRVGEQFF
-	-	TRBV11-2	TRBJ2-1	TGTGCCAGCAGCTCAGCAAGGGGCGGAGTAAGATGGTTCTTC	CASSSARGGVRWFF
TRBD2	-	TRBV29-1	TRBJ2-1	TGCAGCGTTGAAGAGGCTAGCGGCTCCTACAATGAGCAGTTCTTC	CSVEEASGSYNEQFF
-	once	TRBV18	TRBJ2-3	TGTGCCAGCTCACCAATCAACCCCACAGATACGCAGTATTTT	CASSPINPTDTQYF